These T cell receptor beta chains were read from a single sample in a study of cytomegalovirus exposure and HLA in healthy donors. Libraries were prepared by immunoSEQ multiplex PCR; TCRdb keeps only in-frame clonotypes and omits some of them. The sample has a few hundred thousand clones; around 90% are singletons. The sequencing input was PBMCs. Every receptor here comes from a girl aged 2-10 years in good health and CMV-seronegative. Both conserved end residues are part of each CDR3. The D gene is left open where the match is weak. Where a row states a size, it is once, few, many or the class of an expanded clone; other rows omit it.

V gene	J gene	D gene	clone size	CDR3 DNA	CDR3 protein
TRBV5-1	TRBJ2-5	TRBD2	.	TGCGCCAGCAGCCGGGGGGAAATAGGGACTCTTTACTTC	CASSRGEIGTLYF
TRBV5-5	TRBJ1-6	.	.	TGTGCCAGCAGCAGGGACACGGCTATTAATTCACCCCTCCACTTT	CASSRDTAINSPLHF
TRBV27	TRBJ1-1	.	.	TGTGCCAGCAGGTACGTGGGCGATTTCGCTGAAGCTTTCTTT	CASRYVGDFAEAFF
TRBV19	TRBJ2-7	TRBD2	.	TGTGCCAGTAGTCTCCGACTAGCGGGAGGACTACCCGAGCAGTACTTC	CASSLRLAGGLPEQYF
TRBV10-2	TRBJ2-5	TRBD2	.	TGCGCCAGCACCTGGGGGACTAGCGGGAGTATTCAAGAGACCCAGTACTTC	CASTWGTSGSIQETQYF
TRBV5-4	TRBJ1-1	.	.	TGTGCCAGCAGCTTGGCGGGCGGGCTCACTGAAGCTTTCTTT	CASSLAGGLTEAFF
TRBV11-2	TRBJ2-5	.	.	TGTGCCAGCAGCTTAGGGGAGAAGGAGACCCAGTACTTC	CASSLGEKETQYF
TRBV27	TRBJ2-7	.	.	TGTGCCAGCACCTCAGGTAGCTCCTACGAGCAGTACTTC	CASTSGSSYEQYF
TRBV19	TRBJ2-5	.	.	TGTGCCAGTAGGCTTAGCGGAGAAGAGACCCAGTACTTC	CASRLSGEETQYF
TRBV9	TRBJ2-3	TRBD2	once	TGTGCCAGCAGCCCCCGCTCCGGGACTAGCGGGGGGGGAGGCACAGATACGCAGTATTTT	CASSPRSGTSGGGGTDTQYF
TRBV2	TRBJ1-5	.	.	TGTGCCAGCAGTGGGGGGGGTATGCAGCCCCAGCATTTT	CASSGGGMQPQHF
TRBV13	TRBJ2-5	TRBD2	once	TGTGCCAGCAGCTTGGACCCTGGAGGACTGCGGGGGGGCCGTGGGACCCAGTACTTC	CASSLDPGGLRGGRGTQYF
TRBV4-2	TRBJ2-1	.	few	TGTGCCAGCAGCCAAGTCCGAGGTGGGACAACCTACAATGAGCAGTTCTTC	CASSQVRGGTTYNEQFF
TRBV19	TRBJ2-2	TRBD2	once	TGTGCCAGTAGTCCTGGGGGGGGTAGCGAATTCAACACCGGGGAGCTGTTTTTT	CASSPGGGSEFNTGELFF
TRBV27	TRBJ2-2	.	.	TGTGCCAGCAGAGAGGGGGGGCTGATTAACACCGGGGAGCTGTTTTTT	CASREGGLINTGELFF
TRBV30	TRBJ1-1	TRBD1	.	TGTGCCTGGAGTGTCCGATCTAGGGGGCCGGCGGCTGAAGCTTTCTTT	CAWSVRSRGPAAEAFF
TRBV6-5	TRBJ2-7	TRBD2	.	TGTGCCAGCAGTTACTCTGCGGGAGGGCCGTACGAGCAGTACTTC	CASSYSAGGPYEQYF
TRBV29-1	TRBJ1-1	.	.	TGCAGCGTTGAAGTAGAAATGGTGAACACTGAAGCTTTCTTT	CSVEVEMVNTEAFF
TRBV6-1	TRBJ2-1	TRBD2	.	TGTGCCAGCAGTGAACGGGCGGGGGGGGCTTACAATGAGCAGTTCTTC	CASSERAGGAYNEQFF
TRBV10-3	TRBJ2-7	TRBD1	.	TGTGCCATCAATGCCGGACAGGGCGACGAGCAGTACTTC	CAINAGQGDEQYF
TRBV7-7	TRBJ2-3	.	.	TGTGCTAGCAGCCTTACGGGTAGCACAGATACGCAGTATTTT	CASSLTGSTDTQYF
TRBV30	TRBJ1-3	.	.	TGTGCCTGGAGTTTCACAGGGTCTGGAAACACCATATATTTT	CAWSFTGSGNTIYF
TRBV25-1	TRBJ2-7	.	.	TGTGCCAGCACAGGGTTAATAAGGAACGAGCAGTACTTC	CASTGLIRNEQYF
TRBV28	TRBJ1-5	TRBD1	.	TGTGCCAGGCCGGGGTGGGACAGGGAAACGGATCAGCCCCAGCATTTT	CARPGWDRETDQPQHF
TRBV9	TRBJ2-7	TRBD2	.	TGTGCCAGCAGCGGACTAGCGGGGGGGCCCCCCTACGAGCAGTACTTC	CASSGLAGGPPYEQYF
TRBV5-1	TRBJ2-5	.	.	TGCGCCAGCAGCTTGGCCCCAGGGATTCAGACCCAGTACTTC	CASSLAPGIQTQYF
TRBV28	TRBJ2-1	.	.	TGTGCCAGCAGTTTCAGGGGTGATGAGCAGTTCTTC	CASSFRGDEQFF
TRBV9	TRBJ2-1	TRBD2	.	TGTGCCAGTGCCACTAGCGCCGGGGGAAATGAGCAGTTCTTC	CASATSAGGNEQFF
TRBV6-1	TRBJ1-1	.	.	TGTGCCAGCAGTGAAGCGGGCAGCACTGAAGCTTTCTTT	CASSEAGSTEAFF
TRBV19	TRBJ1-4	.	.	TGTGCCAGTAGTCCTACCGGGGTTATAAATGAAAAACTGTTTTTT	CASSPTGVINEKLFF
TRBV4-1	TRBJ2-5	TRBD2	.	TGCGCCAGCAGCCAAGTGAGCGGGAGGGATCAAGAGACCCAGTACTTC	CASSQVSGRDQETQYF
TRBV19	TRBJ2-5	TRBD1	.	TGTGCCAGTAGTACGGACAGGGGGCTATTAGAGACCCAGTACTTC	CASSTDRGLLETQYF
TRBV11-2	TRBJ2-3	TRBD2	.	TGTGCCAGCAGCCTAATGGGACTAGGGCGCACAGATACGCAGTATTTT	CASSLMGLGRTDTQYF
TRBV5-1	TRBJ2-7	TRBD2	.	TGCGCCAGCAGCCTAGTCCCTAGCGGGGGCTTTTACGAGCAGTACTTC	CASSLVPSGGFYEQYF
TRBV28	TRBJ2-7	.	once	TGTGCCACCTACAACGGCCGCACGAAGACTTACGAGCAGTACTTC	CATYNGRTKTYEQYF
TRBV10-1	TRBJ1-4	.	.	TGCGCCAGCAGTGAAAAAGGCCCCGGGAATGAAAAACTGTTTTTT	CASSEKGPGNEKLFF
TRBV10-1	TRBJ2-1	TRBD1	once	TGCGCCAGCAGTGAGCGGACAGGCGTCTACAATGAGCAGTTCTTC	CASSERTGVYNEQFF
TRBV4-1	TRBJ2-1	TRBD1	.	TGCGCCAGCAGCCCGGACAGGAATAACAATGAGCAGTTCTTC	CASSPDRNNNEQFF